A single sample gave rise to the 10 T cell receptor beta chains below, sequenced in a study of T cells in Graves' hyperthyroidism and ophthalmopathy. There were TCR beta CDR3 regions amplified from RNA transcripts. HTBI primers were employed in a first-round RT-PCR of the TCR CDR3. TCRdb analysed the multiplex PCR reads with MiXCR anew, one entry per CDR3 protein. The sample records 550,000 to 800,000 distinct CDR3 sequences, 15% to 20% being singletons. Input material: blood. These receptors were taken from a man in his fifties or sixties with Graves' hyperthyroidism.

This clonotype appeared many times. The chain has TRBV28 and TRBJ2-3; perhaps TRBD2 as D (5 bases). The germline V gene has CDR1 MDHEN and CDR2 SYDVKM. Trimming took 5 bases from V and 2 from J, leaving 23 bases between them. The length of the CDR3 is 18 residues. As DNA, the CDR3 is TGTGCCAGCAGTGAGCCGACCCACCCCGAGGGAGACACAGATACGCAGTATTTT. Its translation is CASSEPTHPEGDTDTQYF.

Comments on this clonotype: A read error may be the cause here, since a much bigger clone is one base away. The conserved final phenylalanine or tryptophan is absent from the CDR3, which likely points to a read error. CDR3 sequence reads: CASSPQHGVSYEQYL. CDR3 bases: TGTGCCAGTAGTCCGCAACATGGGGTCTCCTACGAGCAGTACCTC. The chain links TRBV19 to TRBJ2-7; D remains ambiguous. The CDR3 is 15 amino acids. Trimming removed 5 bases at V and 0 bases at J, with 14 bases between. The germline CDR1 and CDR2 sequences are LNHDA and SQIVND (reference sequence).

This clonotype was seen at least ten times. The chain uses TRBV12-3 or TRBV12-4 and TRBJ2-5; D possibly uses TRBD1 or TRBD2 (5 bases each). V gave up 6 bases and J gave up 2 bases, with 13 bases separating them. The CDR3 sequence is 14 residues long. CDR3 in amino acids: CASSPGTRQETQYF. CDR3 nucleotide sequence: TGTGCCAGCAGCCCCGGGACCCGACAAGAGACCCAGTACTTC.

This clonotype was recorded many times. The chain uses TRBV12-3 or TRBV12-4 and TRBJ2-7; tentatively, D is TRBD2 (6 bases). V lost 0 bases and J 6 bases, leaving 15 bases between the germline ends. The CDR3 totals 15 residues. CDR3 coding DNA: TGTGCCAGCAGTTTAGCGGGGGGACTGAGTCTCGAGCAGTACTTC. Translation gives CASSLAGGLSLEQYF.

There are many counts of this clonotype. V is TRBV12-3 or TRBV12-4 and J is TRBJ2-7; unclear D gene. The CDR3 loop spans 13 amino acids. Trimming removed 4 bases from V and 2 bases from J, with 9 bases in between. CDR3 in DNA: TGTGCCAGCAGTTCCCATGGGGCCTACGAGCAGTACTTC. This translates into CASSSHGAYEQYF.

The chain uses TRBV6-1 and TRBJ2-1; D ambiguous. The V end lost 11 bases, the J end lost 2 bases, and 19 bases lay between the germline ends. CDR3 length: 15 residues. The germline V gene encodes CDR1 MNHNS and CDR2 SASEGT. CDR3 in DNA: TGTGCCGCTTTTCCCCCGATTCCTACCTACAATGAGCAGTTCTTC. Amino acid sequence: CAAFPPIPTYNEQFF.

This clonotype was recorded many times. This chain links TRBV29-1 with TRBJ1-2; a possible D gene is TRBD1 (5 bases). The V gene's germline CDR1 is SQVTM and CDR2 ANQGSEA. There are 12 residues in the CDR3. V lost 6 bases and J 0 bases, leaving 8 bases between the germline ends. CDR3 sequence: CSVRQTNYGYTF. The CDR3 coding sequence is TGCAGCGTCCGACAGACTAACTATGGCTACACCTTC.

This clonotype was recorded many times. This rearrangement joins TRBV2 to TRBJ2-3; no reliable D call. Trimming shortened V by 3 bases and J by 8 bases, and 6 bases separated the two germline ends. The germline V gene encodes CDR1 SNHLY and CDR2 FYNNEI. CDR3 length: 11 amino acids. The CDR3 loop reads CASSEAGTQYF. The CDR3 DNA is TGTGCCAGCAGTGAGGCCGGTACGCAGTATTTT. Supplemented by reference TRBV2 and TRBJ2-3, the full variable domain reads EPEVTQTPSHQVTQMGQEVILRCVPISNHLYFYWYRQILGQKVEFLVSFYNNEISEKSEIFDDQFSVERPDGSNFTLKIRSTKLEDSAMYFCASSEAGTQYFGPGTRLTVL.

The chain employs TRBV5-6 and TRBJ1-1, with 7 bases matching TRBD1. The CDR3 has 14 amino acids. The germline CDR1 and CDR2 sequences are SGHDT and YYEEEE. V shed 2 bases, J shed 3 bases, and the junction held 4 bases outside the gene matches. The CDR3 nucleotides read TGTGCCAGCAGCTTTGGCGGGACAGACACTGAAGCTTTCTTT. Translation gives CASSFGGTDTEAFF. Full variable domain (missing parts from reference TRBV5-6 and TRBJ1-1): DAGVTQSPTHLIKTRGQQVTLRCSPKSGHDTVSWYQQALGQGPQFIFQYYEEEERQRGNFPDRFSGHQFPNYSSELNVNALLLGDSALYLCASSFGGTDTEAFFGQGTRLTVV.

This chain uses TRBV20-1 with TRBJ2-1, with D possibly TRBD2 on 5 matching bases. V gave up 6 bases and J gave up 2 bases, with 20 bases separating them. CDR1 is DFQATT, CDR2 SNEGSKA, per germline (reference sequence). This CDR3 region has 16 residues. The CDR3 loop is CSAQFGLQSPYNEQFF. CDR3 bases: TGCAGTGCACAATTCGGACTCCAGTCCCCCTACAATGAGCAGTTCTTC.